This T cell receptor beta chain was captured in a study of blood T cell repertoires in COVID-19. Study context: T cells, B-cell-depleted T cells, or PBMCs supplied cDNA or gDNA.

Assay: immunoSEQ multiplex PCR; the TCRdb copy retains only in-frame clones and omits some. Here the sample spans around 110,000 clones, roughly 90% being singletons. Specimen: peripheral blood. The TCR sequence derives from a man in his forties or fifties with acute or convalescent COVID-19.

DNA of the CDR3: TGTGCCAGCAGTTACGCCGGGACAGGGAACACTGAAGCTTTCTTT. Translation: CASSYAGTGNTEAFF. The chain carries TRBV6-5 and TRBJ1-1; 8 bases are shared with TRBD1. The ends lost 2 bases at V and 1 base at J; junction bases unmatched: 3. Germline CDR1 reads MNHEY; CDR2 reads SVGAGI. The CDR3 spans 15 residues.